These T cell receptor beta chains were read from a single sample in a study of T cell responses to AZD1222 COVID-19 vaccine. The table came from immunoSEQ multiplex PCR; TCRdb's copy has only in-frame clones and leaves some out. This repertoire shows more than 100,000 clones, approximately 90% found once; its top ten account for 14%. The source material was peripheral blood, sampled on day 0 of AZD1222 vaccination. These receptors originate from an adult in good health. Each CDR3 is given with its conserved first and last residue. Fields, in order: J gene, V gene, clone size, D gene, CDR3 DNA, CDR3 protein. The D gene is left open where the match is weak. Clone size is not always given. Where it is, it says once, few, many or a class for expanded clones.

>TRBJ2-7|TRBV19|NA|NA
TGTGCCAGTAGGGGGGGATCCTACGAGCAGTACTTC
CASRGGSYEQYF
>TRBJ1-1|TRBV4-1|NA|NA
TGCGCCAGCAGCCGAGTACAATTGCCGGGGCACACTGAAGCTTTCTTT
CASSRVQLPGHTEAFF
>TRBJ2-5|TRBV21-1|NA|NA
TGTGCCAGCAGCAAACCCCGAACTCCGGGACCTGGGTTGAATGGGGAGACCCAGTACTTC
CASSKPRTPGPGLNGETQYF
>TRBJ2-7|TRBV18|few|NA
TGTGCCAGCTCACCACATACAGATATCCCCTACGAGCAGTACTTC
CASSPHTDIPYEQYF
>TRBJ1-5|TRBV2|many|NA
TGTGCCAGCAGTGTCGAAAGGGGCAATCAGCCCCAGCATTTT
CASSVERGNQPQHF
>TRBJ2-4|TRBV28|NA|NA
TGTGCCAGCAGTAAAGGGTCGGAAGCCAAAAACATTCAGTACTTC
CASSKGSEAKNIQYF
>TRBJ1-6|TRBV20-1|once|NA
TGCAGTGCTAGCTTGCGAGGGCCCCTCCACTTT
CSASLRGPLHF
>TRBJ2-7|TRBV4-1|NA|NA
TGCGCCAGCAGCCTACTCCTGTCCTACGAGCAGTACTTC
CASSLLLSYEQYF
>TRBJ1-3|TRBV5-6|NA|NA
TGTGCCAGCAGCCTCCGATCAGGAAACACCATATATTTT
CASSLRSGNTIYF
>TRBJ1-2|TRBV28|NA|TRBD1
TGTGCCAGCAGTTTGGCGACAGGGGCCGGCTACACCTTC
CASSLATGAGYTF
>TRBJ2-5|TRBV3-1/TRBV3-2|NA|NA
TGTGCCAGCAGCCTCCAGGGTGGCGAGACCCAGTACTTC
CASSLQGGETQYF
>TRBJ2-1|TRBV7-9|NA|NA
TGTGCCAGCAGCCTTCCCCCGGGACGCAACAATGAGCAGTTCTTC
CASSLPPGRNNEQFF
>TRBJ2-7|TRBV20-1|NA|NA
TGCAGTGCTGACCGGGCCTACGAGCAGTACTTC
CSADRAYEQYF
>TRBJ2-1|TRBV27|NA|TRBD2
TGTGCCAGCAGTCCGGGGCTTGTGCTAGCGGGTAGGGACAATGAGCAGTTCTTC
CASSPGLVLAGRDNEQFF
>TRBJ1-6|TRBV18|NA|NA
TGTGCCAGCTCGCCAGGGGAGGGTAATTCACCCCTCCACTTT
CASSPGEGNSPLHF
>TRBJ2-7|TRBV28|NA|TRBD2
TGTGCCAGCAGTCCCGGGACTAGCGGGGCGGGGGAAACCTACGAGCAGTACTTC
CASSPGTSGAGETYEQYF
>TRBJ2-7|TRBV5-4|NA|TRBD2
TGTGCCAGCAGTCTTAATGCGGGAGATCGCGGCTACGAGCAGTACTTC
CASSLNAGDRGYEQYF
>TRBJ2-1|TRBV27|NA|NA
TGTGCCAGCAGTCTCCTTATGTCGAGGGATGGCTACAATGAGCAGTTCTTC
CASSLLMSRDGYNEQFF
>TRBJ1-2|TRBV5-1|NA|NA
TGCGCCAGCAGCCAAGACGACGGGAAGTATGGCTACACCTTC
CASSQDDGKYGYTF
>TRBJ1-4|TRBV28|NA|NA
TGTGCCAGCAGCCGTCTCAATGAAAAACTGTTTTTT
CASSRLNEKLFF
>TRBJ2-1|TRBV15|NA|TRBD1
TGTGCCACCAGCCGCCGGGACAGCATGTACAATGAGCAGTTCTTC
CATSRRDSMYNEQFF
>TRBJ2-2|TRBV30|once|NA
TGTGCCTGGAGTGTACGGGACACCGGGGAGCTGTTTTTT
CAWSVRDTGELFF
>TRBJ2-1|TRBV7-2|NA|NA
TGTGCCAGCAGCATCGGGTGGACCACACGCAATGAGCAGTTCTTC
CASSIGWTTRNEQFF
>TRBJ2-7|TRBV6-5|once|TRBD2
TGTGCCAGCAGTTCAAAGAGCGGGACTGGGTACGAGCAGTACTTC
CASSSKSGTGYEQYF
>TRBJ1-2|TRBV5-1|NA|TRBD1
TGCGCCAGCAGCGCAGGACAGGTGAACTATGGCTACACCTTC
CASSAGQVNYGYTF
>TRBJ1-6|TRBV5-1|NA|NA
TGCGCCAGCAGCTCTATGCGGCAGGGGCGGCACAATAATTCACCCCTCCACTTT
CASSSMRQGRHNNSPLHF
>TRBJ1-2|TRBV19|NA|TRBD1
TGTGCCAGTAGTATGGGACAGGCCTATGGCTACACCTTC
CASSMGQAYGYTF
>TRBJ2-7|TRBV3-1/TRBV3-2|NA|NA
TGTGCCAGCAGCCCTCGTGGGGGGGCGGACGCCTACGAGCAGTACTTC
CASSPRGGADAYEQYF
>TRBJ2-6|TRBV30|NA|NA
TGTGCCTGGAGTGTACCCGCTGGGGCCAACGTCCTGACTTTC
CAWSVPAGANVLTF
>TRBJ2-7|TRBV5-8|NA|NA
TGTGCCAGCACCCCCCTGAGGCAGGGGGGCATTCGGGAGCAGTACTTC
CASTPLRQGGIREQYF
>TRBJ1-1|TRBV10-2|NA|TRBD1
TGCGCCAGCAGTTGGGACAGGGGTGTGGGTGAAGCTTTCTTT
CASSWDRGVGEAFF
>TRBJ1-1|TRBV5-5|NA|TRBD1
TGTGCCAGCAGCTTAAAGGGGGCGGGCACTGAAGCTTTCTTT
CASSLKGAGTEAFF
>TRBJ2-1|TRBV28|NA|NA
TGTGCCAGCAGAATGGACCCCAATGAGCAGTTCTTC
CASRMDPNEQFF
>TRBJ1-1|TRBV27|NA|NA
TGTGCCAGCAGTTCCCACACAGGGTTCGGCACTGAAGCTTTCTTT
CASSSHTGFGTEAFF
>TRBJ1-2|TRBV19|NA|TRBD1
TGTGCCAGTAGTGCAGGGGGCGCAGGCTATGGCTACACCTTC
CASSAGGAGYGYTF
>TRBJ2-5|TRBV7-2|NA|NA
TGTGCCAGCAGCTTGTGGGACACCCCAAGAGAGACCCAGTACTTC
CASSLWDTPRETQYF
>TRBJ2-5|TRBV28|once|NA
TGTGCCAGCAGTCGAATGACAAGGGGGTACCAAGAGACCCAGTACTTC
CASSRMTRGYQETQYF